These 7 T cell receptor beta chains share one sample of origin, sequenced in a study of T cells in narcolepsy. Libraries were prepared by immunoSEQ multiplex PCR; TCRdb keeps only in-frame clonotypes and omits some of them. The sample has about 32,000 clones, around 79% seen once. The sequenced material came from CD45RA- memory CD4+ T cells from PBMCs. The receptors were gathered from a human donor with narcolepsy.

This chain connects TRBV4-2 to TRBJ2-3; 10 bases are a match to TRBD2. The V and J ends lost 0 bases and 0 bases, in that order; junction bases with no gene match: 6. From germline, CDR1 is LGHNA and CDR2 YNFKEQ. The CDR3 contains 18 residues. CDR3 nucleotides: TGTGCCAGCAGCCAAGATCTTGCGGGACTAGCGAGCACAGATACGCAGTATTTT. Its protein product is CASSQDLAGLASTDTQYF.

The chain combines TRBV7-3 with TRBJ2-1, with TRBD2 as a possible D gene (6 bases). The CDR3 is made up of 15 amino acids. V dropped 2 bases and J dropped 6 bases, with 14 bases sitting between them. Germline V lookup: CDR1 SGHTA, CDR2 FQGTGA. The CDR3 sequence: CASSLSGLKSNEQFF. The CDR3 nucleotides are TGTGCCAGCAGCTTATCGGGACTCAAATCCAATGAGCAGTTCTTC.

The J gene is TRBJ2-7, the V gene TRBV6-6, with 8 bases that match TRBD2. Germline V lookup: CDR1 MNHNY, CDR2 SVGAGI (reference sequence). This CDR3 comprises 12 residues. V lost 5 bases and J lost 6; bases outside the gene matches: 3. The CDR3 sequence is CASSRGGPEQYF. The CDR3 DNA is TGTGCCAGCAGTCGGGGGGGACCCGAGCAGTACTTC.

The chain is built from TRBV28 and TRBJ1-5, with unresolved D. The CDR3 totals 15 residues. The V end was cut by 6 bases, the J end by 0 bases, with 12 bases between. Germline V CDR1 and CDR2: MDHEN, SYDVKM. The DNA of the CDR3 is TGTGCCAGCAGGGCCGGAGACCTTAGCAATCAGCCCCAGCATTTT. Its translation: CASRAGDLSNQPQHF. The full variable domain, rest sourced from reference TRBV28 and TRBJ1-5, is DVKVTQSSRYLVKRTGEKVFLECVQDMDHENMFWYRQDPGLGLRLIYFSYDVKMKEKGDIPEGYSVSREKKERFSLILESASTNQTSMYLCASRAGDLSNQPQHFGDGTRLSIL.

This clone was picked up one time. The chain has TRBV30 and TRBJ1-2, with a weak D call TRBD1 (6 bases). Germline V lookup: CDR1 GTSNPN, CDR2 SVGIG (reference sequence). Trimming pared 4 bases from V and 4 bases from J, leaving 19 bases between. The CDR3 length is 15 residues. The CDR3 region is CAWTPSTGRRYGYTF. The CDR3 bases are TGTGCCTGGACCCCGTCGACAGGAAGGCGCTATGGCTACACCTTC.

V is TRBV7-2 and J is TRBJ1-1; 11 bases map to TRBD1. V shed 0 bases, J shed 13 bases, and the junction held 10 bases outside the gene matches. This CDR3 spans 15 amino acids. CDR1 and CDR2 (germline): SGHTA, FQGNSA. Here the CDR3 DNA reads TGTGCCAGCAGCTTAGCGTTTGGGGGACAGGGGGTATTTTTCTTT. This codes for CASSLAFGGQGVFFF.

V and J are TRBV6-6 and TRBJ1-3, with 10 bases fitting TRBD1. The CDR3 sequence is 15 residues long. CDR1 and CDR2 (germline): MNHNY, SVGAGI (reference sequence). Losses at the gene ends were 2 bases for V and 5 bases for J; bases not matched to a gene: 3. In nucleotides, the CDR3 is TGTGCCAGCAGTTACCCGGGACAGGGGAGAAACACCATATATTTT. Residues: CASSYPGQGRNTIYF.